A single sample is the source of the 20 T cell receptor beta chains below, sequenced in a study of cytomegalovirus exposure and HLA in healthy donors. Primers: 60 Vbeta forward and 13 Jbeta reverse. The protocol was immunoSEQ multiplex PCR, while the TCRdb copy is restricted to in-frame clones and leaves out a portion. Of about 210,000 clones listed, roughly 78% were seen once; the top ten hold less than 0.6%. The sequenced sample was PBMCs. These receptors all stem from a boy younger than 18 in good health and CMV-seronegative.

The chain joins TRBV30 to TRBJ2-3, with 7 bases lining up with TRBD2. The CDR3 runs to 12 residues. The V gene's germline CDR1 is GTSNPN and CDR2 SVGIG (reference sequence). Germline trimming cut 3 bases from V and 4 bases from J; bases unmatched to any gene: 1. The CDR3 reads CAWRLASDTQYF. CDR3 DNA sequence: TGTGCCTGGAGACTAGCGTCAGATACGCAGTATTTT.

The sample holds a few counts of this clone. The chain couples TRBV6-5 to TRBJ2-7; 7 bases align to TRBD1. The CDR3 totals 15 residues. Germline lookup yields CDR1 MNHEY and CDR2 SVGAGI. V dropped 5 bases and J dropped 3; count of bases not matched to a gene: 10. CDR3 amino acids: CASSPRQGRVYEQYF. For the CDR3, the DNA is TGTGCCAGCAGTCCTAGACAGGGCCGGGTCTACGAGCAGTACTTC.

The chain combines TRBV21-1 with TRBJ2-7; the table's D call, TRBD2, has no DNA check behind it. TRBV21-1 is recorded as a pseudogene. The CDR3 is made up of 13 amino acids. The CDR3 nucleotides read TGTGCCAGCAGCAGGGGAGGATACTACGAGCAGTACTTC. Residues: CASSRGGYYEQYF.

The genes are TRBV9 and TRBJ1-1, with unresolved D. CDR1 is SGDLS and CDR2 is YYNGEE in the germline V gene. This CDR3 region has 14 residues. V was trimmed by 1 base and J by 0 bases, leaving 7 bases between them. CDR3 sequence: CASSVRDMNTEAFF. In DNA, the CDR3 is TGTGCCAGCAGCGTACGGGATATGAACACTGAAGCTTTCTTT.

The CDR3 nucleotides read TGTGCCACCAGGGGGACATCGAACACCGGGGAGCTGTTTTTT. It is translated as CATRGTSNTGELFF. The V gene is TRBV15, the J gene TRBJ2-2, with D possibly being TRBD1 (6 bases). CDR1 and CDR2 from the germline V gene are LNHNV and YYDKDF (reference sequence). Trimming left V 6 bases short and J 0 bases short, with 8 bases between. This CDR3 is built from 14 residues.

The genes are TRBV4-2 and TRBJ2-1; TRBD2 might be the D (6 bases). V lost 0 bases, J lost 3 bases, and 12 bases lay in between. This CDR3 has 16 residues. In germline, CDR1 is LGHNA, CDR2 YNFKEQ. The CDR3 DNA sequence: TGTGCCAGCAGCCAAGATTCGGACGGGGGCTACAATGAGCAGTTCTTC. Translating gives CASSQDSDGGYNEQFF.

The chain uses TRBV30 and TRBJ1-1, with D possibly being TRBD1 (6 bases). Trimming shortened V by 3 bases and J by 3 bases, and 20 bases separated the two germline ends. This CDR3 is built from 16 residues. Germline values: CDR1 GTSNPN, CDR2 SVGIG (reference sequence). The CDR3: CAWRGGRGRGDTEAFF. The CDR3 DNA reads as TGTGCCTGGAGAGGTGGCAGGGGTCGGGGGGACACTGAAGCTTTCTTT.

The chain combines TRBV27 with TRBJ1-6; D gene unclear. The CDR3 length is 14 residues. The germline V gene has CDR1 MNHEY and CDR2 SMNVEV (reference sequence). V dropped 7 bases and J dropped 6 bases, with 13 bases sitting between them. The CDR3 reads CASTFMTSNSPLHF. The DNA for the CDR3 is TGTGCCAGCACCTTTATGACAAGTAATTCACCCCTCCACTTT.

This clone has only one observation. The chain carries TRBV2 and TRBJ1-1; no clear D gene. The CDR3 extends over 14 amino acids. Trimming pared 4 bases from V and 5 bases from J, leaving 14 bases between. Germline loops: CDR1 SNHLY, CDR2 FYNNEI. CDR3 bases: TGTGCCAGCAGTGGGGTGGGTTGGGCGACTGAAGCTTTCTTT. This sequence encodes CASSGVGWATEAFF.

This chain connects TRBV6-5 to TRBJ1-1; D is unresolved. CDR1 is MNHEY and CDR2 is SVGAGI in the germline V gene. With 2 bases removed from V and 6 bases from J, the gap between germline ends came to 13 bases. The CDR3 is made up of 14 amino acids. CDR3 sequence: CASSYPTGGSEAFF. In DNA form, the CDR3 reads TGTGCCAGCAGTTACCCCACCGGCGGTTCTGAAGCTTTCTTT.

The chain carries TRBV6-4 and TRBJ2-5; tentative D call: TRBD1 (5 bases). In germline, CDR1 is MRHNA, CDR2 SNTAGT. The CDR3 covers 14 residues. Trimming took 8 bases from V and 2 from J, leaving 15 bases between them. CDR3 protein: CASDTLRTQETQYF. Written as DNA, the CDR3 is TGTGCCAGCGACACCCTAAGGACACAAGAGACCCAGTACTTC.

The chain has TRBV29-1 and TRBJ2-1, with TRBD1 as a possible D gene (5 bases). The length of the CDR3 is 14 residues. From germline, CDR1 is SQVTM and CDR2 ANQGSEA. V lost 6 bases, J lost 4 bases, and 16 bases lay in between. The CDR3 loop reads CSVESQGRYNEQFF. The CDR3 DNA is TGCAGCGTCGAGTCGCAGGGAAGGTACAATGAGCAGTTCTTC.

This chain connects TRBV6-1 to TRBJ1-1, with D uncertain. Germline lookup yields CDR1 MNHNS and CDR2 SASEGT. The CDR3 sequence is 14 residues long. Trimming took 6 bases from V and 0 from J, leaving 11 bases between them. The CDR3 DNA reads as TGTGCCAGCAGCCCTAGCAGGATGAACACTGAAGCTTTCTTT. Residues: CASSPSRMNTEAFF.

The V call is TRBV20-1, the J call TRBJ2-7; D possibly corresponds to TRBD1 (5 bases). This CDR3 is built from 11 residues. Trimming took 4 bases from V and 1 from J, leaving 5 bases between them. Germline assignment: CDR1 DFQATT and CDR2 SNEGSKA (reference sequence). The CDR3 here is CSATGSYEQYF. As DNA, the CDR3 is TGCAGTGCTACAGGGTCCTACGAGCAGTACTTC.

A single count supports this clone. The chain recombines TRBV11-2 with TRBJ1-1, with 7 nucleotides matching TRBD1. Germline V gene sequence: CDR1 SGHAT, CDR2 FQNNGV. The CDR3 spans 16 residues. J was trimmed by 1 base and V by 2 bases; bases with no gene match: 7. The CDR3 DNA reads TGTGCCAGCAGCTTACCGAGGGGGCCAGGGAACACTGAAGCTTTCTTT. Protein: CASSLPRGPGNTEAFF.

The chain recombines TRBV4-2 with TRBJ2-2, with 13 bases lining up with TRBD2. With V trimmed by 6 bases and J by 7 bases, 5 bases remained unmatched. From germline, CDR1 is LGHNA and CDR2 YNFKEQ. The CDR3 is 15 residues long. DNA of the CDR3: TGTGCCAGCAGACGACTAGCGGGGGGCAACGGGGAGCTGTTTTTT. Translation: CASRRLAGGNGELFF.

V is TRBV5-1 and J is TRBJ2-7; unclear D gene. Trimming stripped 3 bases from V and 3 bases from J, with 7 bases between. Germline CDR1 reads SGHRS; CDR2 reads YFSETQ. CDR3 length: 12 residues. The CDR3 sequence is CASSYSFYEQYF. CDR3 DNA: TGCGCCAGCAGCTATAGCTTCTACGAGCAGTACTTC. The variable domain in full, completed from reference TRBV5-1 and TRBJ2-7, reads KAGVTQTPRYLIKTRGQQVTLSCSPISGHRSVSWYQQTPGQGLQFLFEYFSETQRNKGNFPGRFSGRQFSNSRSEMNVSTLELGDSALYLCASSYSFYEQYFGPGTRLTVT.

A word on this clone: This specimen includes other DNA sequences encoding the same CDR3. The rearrangement joins TRBV11-3 to TRBJ1-2; D remains unclear. V was pared by 3 bases and J by 0 bases, with 11 bases between. Germline CDR1 SGHNT, CDR2 YENEEA. This CDR3 is built from 15 residues. The CDR3 DNA sequence: TGTGCCAGCAGCTTGGATGGGCCTACTAACTATGGCTACACCTTC. Its translation: CASSLDGPTNYGYTF.

In this sample, this clone turned up once. The rearrangement uses TRBV5-1 and TRBJ1-2, with 7 nucleotides matching TRBD1. The CDR3 extends over 18 amino acids. Losses at the gene ends were 2 bases for V and 8 bases for J; bases not matched to a gene: 21. Germline assignment: CDR1 SGHRS and CDR2 YFSETQ. The CDR3 coding sequence is TGCGCCAGCAGCTTTGGGGACAGTAGAAGTCCAACGCGGGGCGGCTACACCTTC. Its protein product is CASSFGDSRSPTRGGYTF.

The J gene is TRBJ2-3, the V gene TRBV7-9, with D uncertain. The V end lost 1 base, the J end lost 6 bases, and 11 bases lay between the germline ends. This CDR3 has 14 amino acids. The germline V gene encodes CDR1 SEHNR and CDR2 FQNEAQ (reference sequence). The CDR3 sequence is CASSLVSSRDTQYF. The CDR3 DNA reads as TGTGCCAGCAGCTTAGTTAGTTCGAGGGATACGCAGTATTTT.